This T cell receptor (beta chain) is drawn from a study of blood T cell repertoires in COVID-19. Study context: Acute-phase and convalescent COVID-19 samples originated in the United States, Italy and Spain.

In germline, CDR1 is KGHSH, CDR2 LQKENI. With 5 bases removed from V and 4 bases from J, the gap between germline ends came to 11 bases. The CDR3 runs to 13 residues. As processed by the authors: Nucleated cell counts were estimated from reference gene primer amplification. TCRdb's table, derived via immunoSEQ multiplex PCR, lists solely in-frame clones and lacks some. V and J calls plus clone size are reproduced from that table; the DNA served to infer D and trimming. The repertoire holds around 250,000 clones, with 65% to 85% as singletons. The chain recombines TRBV18 with TRBJ1-1; weak D call: TRBD1 (5 bases). Material for sequencing was peripheral blood. This receptor was identified in a man aged 35 to 55 with active or convalescent COVID-19. This chain's CDR3 is CASSSDRSTEAFF. CDR3 DNA sequence: TGTGCCAGCTCATCCGACAGAAGCACTGAAGCTTTCTTT.